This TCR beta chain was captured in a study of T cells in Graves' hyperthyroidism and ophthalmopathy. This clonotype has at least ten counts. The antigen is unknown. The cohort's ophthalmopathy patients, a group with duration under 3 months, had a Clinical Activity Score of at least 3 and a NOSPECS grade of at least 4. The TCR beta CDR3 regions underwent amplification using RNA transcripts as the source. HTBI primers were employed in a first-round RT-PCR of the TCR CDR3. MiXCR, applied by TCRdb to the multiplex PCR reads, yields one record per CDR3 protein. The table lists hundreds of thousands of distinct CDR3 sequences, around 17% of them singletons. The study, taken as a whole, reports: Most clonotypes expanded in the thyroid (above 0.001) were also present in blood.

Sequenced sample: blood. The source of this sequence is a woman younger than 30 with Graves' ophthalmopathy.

CDR3 DNA: TGTGCCAGCGTAGCCCTAGACGAGAACTATGGCTACACCTTC. Amino acids: CASVALDENYGYTF. The J gene is TRBJ1-2, the V gene TRBV28; no clear D gene. This CDR3 spans 14 amino acids. CDR1 is MDHEN and CDR2 is SYDVKM in the germline V gene. V was shortened by 8 bases and J by 2 bases, with 15 bases between the two germline ends.